Sequencing of this TCR beta chain was carried out in a study of identifying expanded T cells in peripheral blood. The V and J ends lost 1 base and 3 bases respectively, with 13 bases between them. This CDR3 spans 16 amino acids. Germline loops: CDR1 SGHVS, CDR2 FQNEAQ. Using immunoSEQ multiplex PCR, the repertoire was profiled, and TCRdb retains in-frame clones only, with some absent. The sample holds over 90,000 clones, approximately 91% seen once. The sample consisted of blood. The gene calls are TRBV7-8 and TRBJ1-3; possible D gene TRBD1, 5 bases. The origin of this receptor is a person aged 18 to 70 in good health. The CDR3 region has the DNA TGTGCCAGCAGCTTAGGTGGGGGGGTTAGTGGAAACACCATATATTTT. It codes for CASSLGGGVSGNTIYF.